This T cell receptor (beta chain) was documented in a study of blood T cell repertoires in COVID-19. CDR3 length equals 13 residues. V shed 6 bases and J 2 bases; nucleotides not matched to a gene: 5. Germline V gene sequence: CDR1 SQVTM, CDR2 ANQGSEA. Per the study methods: From reference gene primer amplification, estimates of nucleated cell counts were derived. The data were produced by immunoSEQ multiplex PCR, yet TCRdb's version contains in-frame clones alone and is incomplete. Clonal size and the V and J genes are those of that table, whereas D and trimming came from the DNA. Here the sample spans about 360,000 clones, around four fifths being singletons.

The chain links TRBV29-1 to TRBJ2-3; TRBD2 matches 7 bases. The TCR sequence derives from a man aged 25-45 years with active or convalescent COVID-19. The material sequenced was peripheral blood. CDR3 sequence reads: CSVRGRVTDTQYF. CDR3 DNA: TGCAGCGTACGAGGGAGGGTCACAGATACGCAGTATTTT.